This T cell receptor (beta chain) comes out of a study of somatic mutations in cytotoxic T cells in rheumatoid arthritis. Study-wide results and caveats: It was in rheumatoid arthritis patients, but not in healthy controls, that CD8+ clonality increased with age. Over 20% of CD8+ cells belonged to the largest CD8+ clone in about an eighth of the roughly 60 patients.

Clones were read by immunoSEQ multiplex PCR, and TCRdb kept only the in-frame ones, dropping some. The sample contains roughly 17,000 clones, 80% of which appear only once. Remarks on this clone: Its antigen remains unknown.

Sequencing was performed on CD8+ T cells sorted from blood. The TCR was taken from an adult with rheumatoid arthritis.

The CDR3 DNA sequence: TGCGCCAGCTCCGAACGCAATGAGCAGTTCTTC. It codes for CASSERNEQFF. V usage is TRBV5-1 and J usage is TRBJ2-1, with D uncertain. Germline V gives CDR1 SGHRS, CDR2 YFSETQ. Deletions cut 7 bases from V and 6 bases from J, with 8 bases between. CDR3 size: 11 residues. The variable domain in full, completed from reference TRBV5-1 and TRBJ2-1, reads KAGVTQTPRYLIKTRGQQVTLSCSPISGHRSVSWYQQTPGQGLQFLFEYFSETQRNKGNFPGRFSGRQFSNSRSEMNVSTLELGDSALYLCASSERNEQFFGPGTRLTVL.